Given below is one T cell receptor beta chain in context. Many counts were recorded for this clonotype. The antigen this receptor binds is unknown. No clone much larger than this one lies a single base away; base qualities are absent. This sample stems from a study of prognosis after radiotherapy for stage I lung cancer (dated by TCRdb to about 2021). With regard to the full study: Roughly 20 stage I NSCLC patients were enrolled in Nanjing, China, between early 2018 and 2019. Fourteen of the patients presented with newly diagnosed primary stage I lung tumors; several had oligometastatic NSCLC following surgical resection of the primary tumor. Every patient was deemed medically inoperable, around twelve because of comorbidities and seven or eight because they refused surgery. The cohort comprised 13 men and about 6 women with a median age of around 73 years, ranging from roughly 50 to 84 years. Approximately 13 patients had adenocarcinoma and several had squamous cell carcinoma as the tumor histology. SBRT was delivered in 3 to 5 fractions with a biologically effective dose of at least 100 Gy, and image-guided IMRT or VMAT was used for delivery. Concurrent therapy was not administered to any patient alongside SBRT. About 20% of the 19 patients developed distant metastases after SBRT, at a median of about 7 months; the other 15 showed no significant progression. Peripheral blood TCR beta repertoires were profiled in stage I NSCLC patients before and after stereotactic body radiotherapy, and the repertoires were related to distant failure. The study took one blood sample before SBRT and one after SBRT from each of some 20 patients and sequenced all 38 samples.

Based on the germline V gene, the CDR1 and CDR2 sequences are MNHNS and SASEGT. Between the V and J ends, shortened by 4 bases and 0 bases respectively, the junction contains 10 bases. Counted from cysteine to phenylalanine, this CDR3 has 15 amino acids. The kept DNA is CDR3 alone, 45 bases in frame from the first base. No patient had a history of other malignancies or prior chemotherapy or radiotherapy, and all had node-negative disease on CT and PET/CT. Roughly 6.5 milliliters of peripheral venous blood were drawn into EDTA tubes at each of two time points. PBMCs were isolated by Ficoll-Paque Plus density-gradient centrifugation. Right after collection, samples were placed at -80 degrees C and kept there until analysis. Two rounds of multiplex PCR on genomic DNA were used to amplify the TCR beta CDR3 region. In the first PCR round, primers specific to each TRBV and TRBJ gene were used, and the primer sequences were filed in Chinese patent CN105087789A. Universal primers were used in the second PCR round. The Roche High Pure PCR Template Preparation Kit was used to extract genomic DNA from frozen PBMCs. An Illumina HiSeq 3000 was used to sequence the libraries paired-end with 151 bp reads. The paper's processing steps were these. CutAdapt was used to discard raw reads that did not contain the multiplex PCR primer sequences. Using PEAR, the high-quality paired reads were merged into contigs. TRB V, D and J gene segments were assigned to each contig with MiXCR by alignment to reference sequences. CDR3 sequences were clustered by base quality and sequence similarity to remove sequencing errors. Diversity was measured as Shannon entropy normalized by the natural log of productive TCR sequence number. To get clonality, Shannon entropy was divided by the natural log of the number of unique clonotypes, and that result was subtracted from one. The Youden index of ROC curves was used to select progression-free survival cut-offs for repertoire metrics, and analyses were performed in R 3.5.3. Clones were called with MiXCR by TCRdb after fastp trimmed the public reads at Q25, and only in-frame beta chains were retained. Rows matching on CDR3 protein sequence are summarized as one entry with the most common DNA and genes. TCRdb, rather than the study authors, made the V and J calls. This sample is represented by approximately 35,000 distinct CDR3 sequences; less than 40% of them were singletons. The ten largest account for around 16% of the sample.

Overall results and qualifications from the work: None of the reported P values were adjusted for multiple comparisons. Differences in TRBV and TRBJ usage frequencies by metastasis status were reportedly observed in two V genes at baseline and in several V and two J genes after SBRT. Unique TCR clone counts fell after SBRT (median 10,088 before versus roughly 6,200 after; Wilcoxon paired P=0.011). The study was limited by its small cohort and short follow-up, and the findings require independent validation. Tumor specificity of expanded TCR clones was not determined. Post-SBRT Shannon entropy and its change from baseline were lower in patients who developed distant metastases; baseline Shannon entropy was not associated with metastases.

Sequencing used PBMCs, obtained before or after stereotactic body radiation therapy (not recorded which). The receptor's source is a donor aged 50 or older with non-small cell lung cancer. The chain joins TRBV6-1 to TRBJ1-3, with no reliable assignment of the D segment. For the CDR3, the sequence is CASSGSFLSGNTIYF. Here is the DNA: TGTGCCAGCAGTGGGAGCTTTCTCTCTGGAAACACCATATATTTT.